Here is one T cell receptor beta chain with its context. Its antigen has not been determined. No much larger clone exists at a distance of one base, and base qualities are not known. The germline V gene (reference sequence) supplies CDR1 SGHAT and CDR2 FQDESV. V loses 5 bases at its end and J loses 3 bases; junction bases beyond the gene matches: 7. Including the terminal cysteine and phenylalanine, the CDR3 comprises 16 residues. Of the read, only the CDR3 DNA is kept; its 48 bases are in frame from base 1. For the CD8 naive samples, CD45RO-negative cells were positively selected for CCR7, yielding a CD45RA+CCR7+ population from which TemRA cells were excluded. The donors were healthy, HIV-negative adults who had no recently reported acute infections or vaccinations. All donors were Caucasian adults living in Nashville, Tennessee, USA. After blood collection by leukapheresis, PBMCs were isolated using Ficoll-Histopaque density gradient centrifugation and then cryopreserved in the vapor phase of liquid nitrogen. Purity and quantity of every magnetically sorted T cell population were checked by analytical flow cytometry. From each sorted fraction, genomic DNA was isolated and quantified by UV absorbance on a Nanodrop 2000c.

Using the deep immunoSEQ assay, multiplex PCR amplified TCR CDR3 regions from genomic DNA. Extracted genomic DNA from each cell subset was distributed evenly across all wells of several immunoSEQ 96-well plates, and each plate was treated as a replicate. For sorted subsets, 150 to 250 ng of genomic DNA, equivalent to about 30,000 T cell genomes, went into each replicate PCR. Purified libraries were quantified with a Qubit 3.0 fluorometer, sized on a Bioanalyzer 2100, and re-quantified with the KAPA Library Quantification kit. Every immunoSEQ 96-well plate was sequenced on a separate single-read 150-cycle Illumina NextSeq 550 flow cell. Concerning the study's data processing: Because the immunoSEQ output included only junctional sequences and no quality scores, the filtering could not be the same as the filtering used for full-length reads. To assign V/J genes and CDR3, sequences were annotated against IMGT germline references using PyIR, a Python wrapper for IgBLAST v1.9. Reads with weak V/J assignments (E-value above 1e-6), missing CDR3, stop codons, out-of-frame junctions, or ambiguous translated residues were removed. V3J clonotypes were defined by identical inferred V gene, J gene, and CDR3 amino acid sequence. Percentage overlap between repertoires was computed as shared unique clonotypes divided by the size of the smaller repertoire. Richness of each repertoire was evaluated using RTK rarefaction, the Chao1 estimator, and Recon v2.1 estimates of unobserved clonotypes. Generation probabilities were computed with OLGA for all TCRbeta clonotypes obtained by the gDNA method from several donors. Here the immuneACCESS table is served through TCRdb, limited to in-frame sequences with V and J called. Missing clones are a known gap in these copies; in checked studies unresolved V genes cover under half, and the rest lacks a known reason. The V and J calls and clone size are taken from that table; D and trimming were inferred from the DNA. In this sample the table shows around 2.1 million clones, approximately 94% of which occur a single time. Under 2% of the sample is taken by the ten largest.

This record comes from a study of shared clonotypes between healthy human individuals (TCRdb year 2020). Regarding the study in general: A couple of women and a few men aged 18 to 49 years were included in the cohort. Different laboratories and diverse techniques were used to prepare libraries and sequence TCR repertoires, to increase sequencing depth and limit assay-specific biases. Blood TCR repertoires of five healthy adults were deeply sequenced to estimate repertoire size and the extent of clonotype sharing between individuals. For each donor, three plates each were used for CD4 naive and CD4 memory, two plates were used for CD8 naive, and one plate was used for CD8 memory. Per donor, leukapheresis produced somewhere between about 0.85 and 9.5 billion PBMCs.

Beyond this particular receptor, the publication reports: Sampling was restricted to blood, and TCR repertoires in tissues likely differ from the TCR repertoires found in blood. The small number of donors limited the genetic and exposure-history diversity represented. When a few donors were compared, the shared fraction of clonotypes was around 5% for naive CD4, 3.5% for naive CD8, roughly 2.5% for memory CD4, and 0.35% to 0.5% for memory CD8. Even with the large sequencing depth, rarefaction of the sorted-subset datasets indicated that sequencing was incomplete. Higher generation probabilities were observed for clonotypes shared by all four sorted-subset donors than for non-shared clonotypes. Naive subsets generally had larger estimated clonotype richness than memory subsets. Pairwise subsampling indicated that sequencing depth was expected to affect the degree of clonotype sharing among donors.

Material for sequencing was naive CD8+ T cells from PBMCs. Explained via the paper, the cell subset or site label denotes: CD45RA+CCR7+. This TCR was sampled from a man aged 18 to 29 in good health. Some clones in this sample may be carry-over from other donors' samples. The V gene is TRBV11-1 and the J gene is TRBJ2-7; 13 central bases correspond to TRBD2. The DNA is as follows: TGTGCCAGCAGCATCGGACTAGCGGGAGAGGGCTACGAGCAGTACTTC. It translates as CASSIGLAGEGYEQYF.